This T cell receptor beta chain was obtained from a study of CD8+ T cells in alopecia areata. cDNA prepared by RNA extraction and subsequent reverse transcription served as the template for sequencing. Method: immunoSEQ multiplex PCR; TCRdb's copy keeps in-frame clones and lacks some. The sample has roughly 100,000 clones, more than 75% seen once. The sample's treatment: oral pan-JAK inhibitor, 5-10 mg twice daily. The CDR3 sequence is 14 residues long. CDR1 is MNHEY and CDR2 is SMNVEV in the germline V gene (reference sequence). Trimming took 0 bases from V and 1 from J, leaving 6 bases between them.

This clonotype was obtained from a human donor with alopecia areata. This chain uses TRBV27 with TRBJ1-1; D gene ambiguous. This specimen was CD8+ T cells sorted from blood, taken around week 31, from a patient treated with tofacitinib. The CDR3 DNA is TGTGCCAGCAGTTTATCGTCAGGGAACACTGAAGCTTTCTTT. This codes for CASSLSSGNTEAFF.